A single sample is the source of the 12 T cell receptor beta chains below, sequenced in a study of blood T cell repertoires in COVID-19. Using immunoSEQ multiplex PCR, the repertoire was profiled, and TCRdb retains in-frame clones only, with some absent. The sample consists of around 230,000 clones, 80% to 90% of them appearing once. Sequencing used peripheral blood. These receptors were taken from a woman in her thirties or forties with active or convalescent COVID-19.

This clone was detected once. The chain has TRBV24-1 and TRBJ1-1; D not certain. The V gene lost 3 bases and the J gene lost 0 bases, with 4 bases spanning the gap. Germline V gene sequence: CDR1 KGHDR, CDR2 SFDVKD. This CDR3 has 13 amino acids. The CDR3 region has the DNA TGTGCCACCAGTGATCGGGTGAACACTGAAGCTTTCTTT. Protein product: CATSDRVNTEAFF.

As DNA, the CDR3 is TGCAGTGCTAGTCCCCTCCCCACAGGGGTTCAGCCCCAGCATTTT. As protein: CSASPLPTGVQPQHF. V usage is TRBV20-1 and J usage is TRBJ1-5; 7 nucleotides line up with TRBD1. The CDR3 length is 15 residues. CDR1 and CDR2 (germline): DFQATT, SNEGSKA (reference sequence). Trimming at V came to 3 bases and at J to 6 bases, leaving 11 bases not matched to a gene.

The rearrangement uses TRBV5-1 and TRBJ2-2, with TRBD1 matching over 10 bases. V shed 2 bases and J 6 bases; nucleotides not matched to a gene: 7. CDR1 and CDR2 from the germline V gene are SGHRS and YFSETQ. This CDR3 is built from 16 residues. CDR3 protein: CASSFRQGAPAGELFF. The CDR3 bases are TGCGCCAGCAGCTTCAGACAGGGGGCGCCCGCCGGGGAGCTGTTTTTT. The full variable domain, completed using reference TRBV5-1 and TRBJ2-2, is KAGVTQTPRYLIKTRGQQVTLSCSPISGHRSVSWYQQTPGQGLQFLFEYFSETQRNKGNFPGRFSGRQFSNSRSEMNVSTLELGDSALYLCASSFRQGAPAGELFFGEGSRLTVL.

The chain carries TRBV7-9 and TRBJ2-7; a possible D gene is TRBD2 (7 bases). There are 15 residues in the CDR3. Trimming removed 3 bases from V and 0 bases from J, with 12 bases in between. In germline, CDR1 is SEHNR, CDR2 FQNEAQ (reference sequence). CDR3 protein: CASSLGGGRSYEQYF. The CDR3 region has the DNA TGTGCCAGCAGCTTGGGCGGGGGCCGCTCCTACGAGCAGTACTTC. Full variable domain (rest looked up from reference TRBV7-9 and TRBJ2-7): DTGVSQNPRHKITKRGQNVTFRCDPISEHNRLYWYRQTLGQGPEFLTYFQNEAQLEKSRLLSDRFSAERPKGSFSTLEIQRTEQGDSAMYLCASSLGGGRSYEQYFGPGTRLTVT.

The CDR3, as DNA: TGTGCCAGCGTAGCGGGGTACCAAGAGACCCAGTACTTC. This gives the protein CASVAGYQETQYF. The rearrangement uses TRBV28 and TRBJ2-5; the match to TRBD2 covers 8 bases. CDR3 length: 13 amino acids. Germline lookup yields CDR1 MDHEN and CDR2 SYDVKM. The V segment lost 8 bases and the J segment 0 bases; nucleotides outside the gene matches: 2.

The genes are TRBV18 and TRBJ1-2; D is perhaps TRBD1 (6 bases). The CDR3 extends over 13 amino acids. The ends were cut back, 3 bases at V and 2 bases at J, with 7 bases in the middle. Germline lookup yields CDR1 KGHSH and CDR2 LQKENI. CDR3 DNA sequence: TGTGCCAGCTCACCCCAGGGGAACTATGGCTACACCTTC. Translated: CASSPQGNYGYTF.

The chain joins TRBV19 to TRBJ1-1; D not resolved. Trimming left V 6 bases short and J 11 bases short, with 19 bases between. In germline, CDR1 is LNHDA, CDR2 SQIVND (reference sequence). This CDR3 spans 13 amino acids. DNA of the CDR3: TGTGCCAGTAGAAACGCTGGCGGGCGAGGTGCTTTCTTT. This gives the protein CASRNAGGRGAFF.

The chain carries TRBV7-2 and TRBJ1-6; 8 bases line up with TRBD1. Germline V lookup: CDR1 SGHTA, CDR2 FQGNSA. The V segment lost 3 bases and the J segment 10 bases; nucleotides outside the gene matches: 8. CDR3 length: 15 amino acids. The CDR3 here is CASSFRDRFASPLHF. CDR3 DNA: TGTGCCAGCAGCTTCAGGGACAGGTTTGCCTCACCCCTCCACTTT. Together with reference TRBV7-2 and TRBJ1-6, the CDR3 gives the full variable domain: GAGVSQSPSNKVTEKGKDVELRCDPISGHTALYWYRQSLGQGLEFLIYFQGNSAPDKSGLPSDRFSAERTGGSVSTLTIQRTQQEDSAVYLCASSFRDRFASPLHFGNGTRLTVT.

The chain joins TRBV10-1 to TRBJ2-5; 13 bases fit TRBD2. Germline CDR1 and CDR2: WNHNN and SYGVQD (reference sequence). V lost 0 bases and J lost 5; bases outside the gene matches: 6. The CDR3 runs to 17 residues. The CDR3 reads CASSESRTSGSGETQYF. CDR3 DNA sequence: TGCGCCAGCAGTGAGTCCCGGACTAGCGGGAGCGGGGAGACCCAGTACTTC.

This clone has just a few counts. The chain links TRBV5-5 to TRBJ1-2, with a weak D call TRBD1 (5 bases). Trimming left V 4 bases short and J 8 bases short, with 12 bases between. CDR3 length: 12 residues. In germline, CDR1 is SGHKS, CDR2 YYEKEE (reference sequence). CDR3 bases: TGTGCCAGCAGCGGGGGACTTCACGGCTACACCTTC. As protein: CASSGGLHGYTF.

This chain uses TRBV28 with TRBJ1-2; TRBD1 matches 10 bases. CDR1 is MDHEN, CDR2 SYDVKM, per germline. This CDR3 has 15 residues. The junction had 7 bases not matched to a gene; V was cut back by 6 bases and J by 3 bases. The CDR3 DNA is TGTGCCAGCAGGACAGGGGGCTCGTGGGACTATGGCTACACCTTC. Translation gives CASRTGGSWDYGYTF.

The J gene is TRBJ1-2, the V gene TRBV24-1; perhaps TRBD1 as D (6 bases). V was trimmed by 4 bases and J by 3 bases, leaving 23 bases between them. This CDR3 is 18 amino acids long. The germline V gene encodes CDR1 KGHDR and CDR2 SFDVKD. CDR3 sequence (DNA): TGTGCCACCAGTGACGCGACCCCGGGACAACTCTCTCACTATGGCTACACCTTC. Its protein is CATSDATPGQLSHYGYTF.